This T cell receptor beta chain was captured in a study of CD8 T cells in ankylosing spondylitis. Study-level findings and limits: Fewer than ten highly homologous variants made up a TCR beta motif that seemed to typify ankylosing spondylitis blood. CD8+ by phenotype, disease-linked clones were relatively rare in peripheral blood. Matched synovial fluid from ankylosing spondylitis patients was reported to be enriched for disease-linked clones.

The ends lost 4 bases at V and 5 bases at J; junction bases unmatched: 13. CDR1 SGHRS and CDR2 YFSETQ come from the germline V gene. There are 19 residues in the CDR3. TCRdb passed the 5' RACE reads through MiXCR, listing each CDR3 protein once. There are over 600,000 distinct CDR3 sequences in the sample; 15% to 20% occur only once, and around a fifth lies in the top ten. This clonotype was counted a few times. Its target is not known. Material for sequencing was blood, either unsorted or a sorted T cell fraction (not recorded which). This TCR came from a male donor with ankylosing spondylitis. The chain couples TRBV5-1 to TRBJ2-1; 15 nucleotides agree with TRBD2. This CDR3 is CASSGTSGGRGRLNNEQFF. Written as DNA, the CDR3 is TGCGCCAGCAGCGGGACTAGCGGGGGGCGAGGGAGACTTAACAATGAGCAGTTCTTC.